The rows below give T cell receptor beta chains drawn from one sample of a study of blood T cell repertoires in COVID-19. Method: immunoSEQ multiplex PCR; TCRdb's copy keeps in-frame clones and lacks some. The data contain around 100,000 clones, less than 90% of them singletons. Sequenced: peripheral blood. All receptors come from a man aged 30 to 45 in a cohort sampled during active COVID-19. Both conserved end residues are part of each CDR3. A D gene is named only where the DNA matches it firmly. Where a row states a size, it is once, few, many or the class of an expanded clone; other rows omit it.

>TRBD1|TRBJ2-3|-|TRBV5-1
TGCGCCAGCAGCTCCTTACAGGGGAGCAGGACAGATACGCAGTATTTT
CASSSLQGSRTDTQYF
>TRBD1|TRBJ1-1|-|TRBV10-2
TGCGCCAGCAGTCAATATACCGGGACAGGGCACACTGAAGCTTTCTTT
CASSQYTGTGHTEAFF
>-|TRBJ2-7|-|TRBV18
TGTGCCAGCTCACGAGGAGGGGTTAACTACGAGCAGTACTTC
CASSRGGVNYEQYF
>TRBD1|TRBJ1-2|-|TRBV7-2
TGTGCCAGCAGCTTAGGTGGGACAGTCACCGGTGGCTACACCTTC
CASSLGGTVTGGYTF
>TRBD2|TRBJ2-3|-|TRBV9
TGTGCCAGCAGCGTAGTGGTAGCGGGGGACACAGATACGCAGTATTTT
CASSVVVAGDTDTQYF
>-|TRBJ1-4|-|TRBV6-6
TGTGCCAGCAGTTTCCTATCCGGGACTGAGAATGAAAAACTGTTTTTT
CASSFLSGTENEKLFF
>TRBD1|TRBJ2-7|-|TRBV2
TGTGCCAGCATTGCGGACAGGGGACACGAGCAGTACTTC
CASIADRGHEQYF
>-|TRBJ2-7|once|TRBV11-2
TGTGCCAGCAGCTTGGGACTTGACTACGAGCAGTACTTC
CASSLGLDYEQYF
>TRBD2|TRBJ2-5|-|TRBV7-2
TGTGCCAGCAGCTTGACTAGCGGGGTATACCTCCAAGAGACCCAGTACTTC
CASSLTSGVYLQETQYF
>TRBD1|TRBJ1-2|-|TRBV5-1
TGCGCCAGCAGCTTGGACAGGGGGGCCTATGGCTACACCTTC
CASSLDRGAYGYTF
>-|TRBJ2-7|-|TRBV7-6
TGTGCCAGCAGCCCCGTAGCTGGCGGGGCCTACGAGCAGTACTTC
CASSPVAGGAYEQYF
>TRBD1|TRBJ2-3|-|TRBV7-8
TGTGCCAGCAGCCCTTGGACAGGGGTAGTAGATACGCAGTATTTT
CASSPWTGVVDTQYF
>-|TRBJ1-1|-|TRBV7-2
TGTGCCAGCAGCGCCTCGGGGGGTCTCGGGGACACTGAAGCTTTCTTT
CASSASGGLGDTEAFF
>TRBD2|TRBJ2-7|-|TRBV7-2
TGTGCCAGCAGCGTATTCGGGGGGGCCTACGAGCAGTACTTC
CASSVFGGAYEQYF
>TRBD2|TRBJ2-5|-|TRBV18
TGTGCCAGCTCACCGAACGGGGGGGAAGAGACCCAGTACTTC
CASSPNGGEETQYF
>TRBD1|TRBJ1-5|-|TRBV7-2
TGTGCCAGCAGCTTAGCGGGACAGGGGGGGGGTCAGCCCCAGCATTTT
CASSLAGQGGGQPQHF
>TRBD2|TRBJ2-5|-|TRBV7-2
TGTGCCAGCAGCACCGGACTAGCGGGGAGCCAAGAGACCCAGTACTTC
CASSTGLAGSQETQYF
>TRBD1|TRBJ2-7|-|TRBV11-2
TGTGCCAGCAGTTCCCGGGCCTCCGGGACAGGGAACGAGCAGTACTTC
CASSSRASGTGNEQYF
>-|TRBJ1-2|-|TRBV10-3
TGTGCCATCAGAGGGACCGGGGGGATCTATGGCTACACCTTC
CAIRGTGGIYGYTF
>-|TRBJ2-7|-|TRBV3-1/TRBV3-2
TGTGCCAGCAGCCCAGACACAGGGTTCCCCGGATACTACGAGCAGTACTTC
CASSPDTGFPGYYEQYF
>-|TRBJ2-5|-|TRBV11-2
TGTGCCAGCAGCTTAGGACGGGCGGGCCGGGGAGAGACCCAGTACTTC
CASSLGRAGRGETQYF
>TRBD1|TRBJ2-7|-|TRBV27
TGTGCCAGCACCCCAGAGGGACAGTTCCACGAGCAGTACTTC
CASTPEGQFHEQYF
>-|TRBJ1-1|-|TRBV28
TGTGCCAGCAGCCCCCCGACAGGAGCGAACACTGAAGCTTTCTTT
CASSPPTGANTEAFF
>-|TRBJ2-5|-|TRBV2
TGTGCCAGCATTCGTCGCGGGGCGGGAGAGACCCAGTACTTC
CASIRRGAGETQYF
>-|TRBJ2-7|-|TRBV5-1
TGCGCCAGCAGCCCTGGGGCAGGCGCCTACGAGCAGTACTTC
CASSPGAGAYEQYF
>-|TRBJ2-5|once|TRBV5-6
TGTGCCAGCAGCTTGCGTCAGACTCAAGAGACCCAGTACTTC
CASSLRQTQETQYF
>-|TRBJ2-1|-|TRBV6-2/TRBV6-3
TGTGCCAGCAGTTACTCAGAGGACAGAAACAGTTTCTACAATGAGCAGTTCTTC
CASSYSEDRNSFYNEQFF
>-|TRBJ2-5|once|TRBV6-5
TGTGCCAGCACCAGCCCAGGGGGGGAGACCCAGTACTTC
CASTSPGGETQYF
>TRBD2|TRBJ2-3|-|TRBV6-2/TRBV6-3
TGTGCCAGCAGTTACCCCTCCCGGACTAGCGGGGGGGCGATGAGCACAGATACGCAGTATTTT
CASSYPSRTSGGAMSTDTQYF
>TRBD2|TRBJ2-3|-|TRBV5-1
TGCGCCAGCAGCTTGTGGACTAGCGGGGGCCGAATCACAGATACGCAGTATTTT
CASSLWTSGGRITDTQYF
>TRBD1|TRBJ1-6|-|TRBV6-4
TGTGCCAGCAGTGACTCCGGACAGGGGCGTTCACCCCTCCACTTT
CASSDSGQGRSPLHF
>TRBD1|TRBJ2-7|once|TRBV10-3
TGTGCCATCAGTGACCCGACAGGGGCCTACGAGCAGTACTTC
CAISDPTGAYEQYF
>-|TRBJ2-7|-|TRBV5-4
TGTGCCAGCAGCTTGGCACAGGGACGGGACGAGCAGTACTTC
CASSLAQGRDEQYF
>-|TRBJ1-5|few|TRBV5-7
TGTGCCAGCAGCTTGGACCCCCGGGATTTT
CASSLDPRDF
>-|TRBJ2-5|-|TRBV4-2
TGTGCCAGCAGCCAAGGGGGACTGAGACAAGAGACCCAGTACTTC
CASSQGGLRQETQYF
>TRBD2|TRBJ2-3|-|TRBV10-3
TGTGCCATCAGTGAGGGTCTAGCGGGGGCTACAGATACGCAGTATTTT
CAISEGLAGATDTQYF
>TRBD2|TRBJ2-7|-|TRBV5-1
TGCGCCAGCAGCTTGGCCCCTAGCGGGGGCTCCTACGAGCAGTACTTC
CASSLAPSGGSYEQYF
>-|TRBJ1-4|-|TRBV10-2
TGCGCCAGCAGTGATAGGGCAGGGCATAATGAAAAACTGTTTTTT
CASSDRAGHNEKLFF
>TRBD1|TRBJ1-2|-|TRBV4-1
TGCGCCAGCAGCCTACCGACAGGGGCCGGCTATGGCTACACCTTC
CASSLPTGAGYGYTF
>-|TRBJ1-6|few|TRBV5-4
TGTGCCAGCAGCTCGGACCGACAGGCTTTCAATTCACCCCTCCACTTT
CASSSDRQAFNSPLHF
>-|TRBJ2-3|-|TRBV2
TGTGCCAGCAGTGAAGGACACGATACGCAGTATTTT
CASSEGHDTQYF
>-|TRBJ2-3|-|TRBV7-6
TGTGCCAGCAGCTTATCCCGATTAGGCACAGATACGCAGTATTTT
CASSLSRLGTDTQYF
>-|TRBJ2-7|-|TRBV3-1/TRBV3-2
TGTGCCAGCAGCCCTGGCGGGGTTTACTACGAGCAGTACTTC
CASSPGGVYYEQYF
>TRBD1|TRBJ1-2|few|TRBV12-3/TRBV12-4
TGTGCCAGCAGCGACAGGGGTGGTGGCTACACCTTC
CASSDRGGGYTF
>TRBD2|TRBJ2-3|-|TRBV7-8
TGTGCCAGCAGCTTAGAACTAGCGGGGGCAACAGATACGCAGTATTTT
CASSLELAGATDTQYF
>-|TRBJ1-2|few|TRBV7-9
TGTGCCAGCAGCTTAGGGCCTAACTATGGCTACACCTTC
CASSLGPNYGYTF
>TRBD1|TRBJ1-6|-|TRBV19
TGTGCCAGTAGTCTAGCGACAGGGGCTAGTGGCTCACCCCTCCACTTT
CASSLATGASGSPLHF
>TRBD1|TRBJ1-3|-|TRBV6-5
TGTGCCAGCAGCCCCGACAGGGGCTCTGGAAACACCATATATTTT
CASSPDRGSGNTIYF
>TRBD1|TRBJ1-1|-|TRBV19
TGTGCCAGTAGTGCCCCCGGCCGGGACAGGAACACTGAAGCTTTCTTT
CASSAPGRDRNTEAFF
>TRBD2|TRBJ2-3|-|TRBV5-1
TGCGCCAGCAGCTTGTTGACTAGCGGGGGGGACTACACAGATACGCAGTATTTT
CASSLLTSGGDYTDTQYF
>-|TRBJ1-1|-|TRBV5-5
TGTGCCAGCAGCGCCGTGGGAGGGGTCACTGAAGCTTTCTTT
CASSAVGGVTEAFF
>TRBD2|TRBJ2-2|-|TRBV9
TGTGCCAGCAGCGTAGGACCCGGACTAGCCGGGGAGCTGTTTTTT
CASSVGPGLAGELFF
>-|TRBJ2-1|-|TRBV5-5
TGTGCCAGCAGCTTGACAGGGTCCAGCGGGGACTACAATGAGCAGTTCTTC
CASSLTGSSGDYNEQFF